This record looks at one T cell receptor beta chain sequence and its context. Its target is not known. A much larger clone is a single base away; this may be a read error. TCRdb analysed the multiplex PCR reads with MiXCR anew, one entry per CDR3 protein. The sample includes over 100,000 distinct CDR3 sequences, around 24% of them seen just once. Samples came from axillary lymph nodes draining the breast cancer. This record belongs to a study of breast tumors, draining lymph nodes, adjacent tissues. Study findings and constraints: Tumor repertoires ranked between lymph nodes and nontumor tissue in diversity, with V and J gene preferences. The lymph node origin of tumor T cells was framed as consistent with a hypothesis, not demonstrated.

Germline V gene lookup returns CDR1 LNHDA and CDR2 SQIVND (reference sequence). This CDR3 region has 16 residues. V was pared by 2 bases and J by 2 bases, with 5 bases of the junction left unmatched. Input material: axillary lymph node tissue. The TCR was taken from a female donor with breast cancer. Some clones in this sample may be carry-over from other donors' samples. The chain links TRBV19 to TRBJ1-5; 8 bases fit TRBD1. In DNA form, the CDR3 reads TGTGCCAGTAGTATATCGGACAGGGACCGCAATCAGCCCCAGCATTTT. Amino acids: CASSISDRDRNQPQHF.